This entry features one T cell receptor beta chain sequence. Per the original methods: It was from reference gene primer amplification that nucleated cell counts were estimated. Profiled with immunoSEQ multiplex PCR; TCRdb holds only in-frame clones, not every one. From that table come the V and J calls and clone size; the DNA was used to work out D and trimming. The sample includes fewer than 250,000 clones, 70% to 90% of them seen just once. The data stem from a study of blood T cell repertoires in COVID-19. At the level of the study: The United States, Italy and Spain were the sources of the acute and convalescent COVID-19 samples. Sources were T cells, B-cell-depleted T cells, or PBMCs; the material itself was cDNA or gDNA.

Per germline, CDR1 MNHEY and CDR2 SMNVEV (reference sequence). The CDR3 is 17 amino acids. V trimming: 2 bases; J trimming: 0 bases; junction bases outside the gene matches: 7. The V and J genes are TRBV27 and TRBJ2-3, with 8 bases matching TRBD2. This receptor was obtained from a man aged 45-65 years with acute or convalescent COVID-19. The sequenced sample consisted of peripheral blood. Written as DNA, the CDR3 is TGTGCCAGCAGTTTAACCAGACTAGCGCCTAGCACAGATACGCAGTATTTT. It translates to CASSLTRLAPSTDTQYF.